A single sample gave rise to the 25 T cell receptor beta chains below, sequenced in a study of graft-versus-host responses after intestinal transplantation. Here immunoSEQ multiplex PCR was the method, and the copy in TCRdb shows in-frame clones only, minus some. The profile shows about 19,000 clones, roughly nine tenths of them singletons. Here the sequenced sample was bone marrow, taken about 130 days after transplant. The receptors here all came from a human patient who received an intestinal transplant, so some T cells may come from the graft donor.

The chain uses TRBV27 and TRBJ2-1; TRBD2 aligns across 10 bases. Germline values: CDR1 MNHEY, CDR2 SMNVEV (reference sequence). The junction had 25 bases not matched to a gene; V was cut back by 8 bases and J by 0 bases. This CDR3 spans 22 amino acids. CDR3 nucleotides: TGTGCCAGCCGACGTAAATTAGGACTAGCGGACTGGTGGTGGTTCTCCTACAATGAGCAGTTCTTC. It codes for CASRRKLGLADWWWFSYNEQFF.

The chain recombines TRBV10-3 with TRBJ2-7; 10 nucleotides line up with TRBD1. The V segment lost 7 bases and the J segment 7 bases; nucleotides outside the gene matches: 10. CDR3 size: 14 residues. Germline V gene data show CDR1 as ENHRY and CDR2 as SYGVKD. As DNA, the CDR3 is TGTGCCATCAAAGGACAGGGGGGGACGGGGGAGCAGTACTTC. It specifies CAIKGQGGTGEQYF.

The chain has TRBV5-8 and TRBJ2-7; D ambiguous. The CDR3 is 11 amino acids. CDR1 and CDR2 from the germline V gene are SGHTS and YDEGEE. The germline V and J ends were trimmed by 4 bases and 2 bases, with 4 bases remaining between them. The DNA of the CDR3 is TGTGCCAGCAGCCCGACCTACGAGCAGTACTTC. Its translation is CASSPTYEQYF.

This clone was seen only a few times. This sequence joins TRBV27 and TRBJ1-1; D remains unclear. The CDR3 is 14 residues long. V was cut by 5 bases and J by 11 bases, with 21 bases left in between. CDR1 is MNHEY, CDR2 SMNVEV, per germline (reference sequence). CDR3 amino acids: CASSPSLTITEAFF. DNA for the CDR3: TGTGCCAGCAGTCCGTCCCTAACTATCACGGAGGCTTTCTTT.

The J gene is TRBJ2-7, the V gene TRBV21-1; TRBD1, the table's D call, lacks a check against the DNA. TRBV21-1 is an annotated pseudogene. This CDR3 comprises 13 residues. The CDR3 sequence is CASSGLGPYEQYF. The CDR3 coding sequence is TGTGCCAGCAGCGGCCTGGGGCCCTACGAGCAGTACTTC.

This clone was picked up one time. The rearrangement uses TRBV6-1 and TRBJ2-7; TRBD1 agrees at 8 bases. The CDR3 loop spans 12 amino acids. Germline values: CDR1 MNHNS, CDR2 SASEGT. J was trimmed by 5 bases and V by 8 bases; bases with no gene match: 5. CDR3: CASRQGADEQYF. In DNA form, the CDR3 reads TGTGCCAGCCGTCAGGGGGCAGACGAGCAGTACTTC.

The J gene is TRBJ2-7, the V gene TRBV9; TRBD1 aligns across 7 bases. Trimming at V came to 0 bases and at J to 11 bases, leaving 11 bases not matched to a gene. This CDR3 region has 14 residues. From germline, CDR1 is SGDLS and CDR2 YYNGEE. The CDR3 region has the DNA TGTGCCAGCAGCGTAGGGGACAGTATAGCCGGCAAGTACTTC. Amino acid sequence: CASSVGDSIAGKYF.

V and J are TRBV10-1 and TRBJ2-7; TRBD2 aligns across 7 bases. CDR1 and CDR2 from the germline V gene are WNHNN and SYGVQD (reference sequence). V shed 8 bases, J shed 2 bases, and the junction held 6 bases outside the gene matches. This CDR3 comprises 13 residues. CDR3 sequence (DNA): TGCGCCAGCGGGCTAGCGGCGACCTACGAGCAGTACTTC. Encoded protein: CASGLAATYEQYF.

This clone was observed a handful of times. The CDR3 here is CASSLSGTLNYGYTF. CDR3 nucleotide sequence: TGTGCCAGCAGCTTAAGCGGGACACTAAACTATGGCTACACCTTC. The gene calls are TRBV7-9 and TRBJ1-2, with D tentatively TRBD1 (6 bases). The CDR3 totals 15 residues. Trimming took 2 bases from V and 2 from J, leaving 12 bases between them. CDR1 and CDR2 from the germline V gene are SEHNR and FQNEAQ (reference sequence).

This clone was seen only a few times. This chain uses TRBV11-2 with TRBJ1-3; TRBD1 might be the D (5 bases). Trimming pared 0 bases from V and 8 bases from J, leaving 8 bases between. The CDR3 length is 13 residues. Germline V CDR1 and CDR2: SGHAT, FQNNGV. The CDR3 DNA reads as TGTGCCAGCAGCTTAGATCAGGGACACACCATATATTTT. It is translated as CASSLDQGHTIYF.

V usage is TRBV2 and J usage is TRBJ2-3; 12 bases fit TRBD2. Germline assignment: CDR1 SNHLY and CDR2 FYNNEI. After removal of 6 bases from V and 3 bases from J, the junction contained 4 bases not matched to a gene. The CDR3 runs to 15 residues. CDR3 amino acids: CASSPGTSGTDTQYF. The DNA for the CDR3 is TGTGCCAGCAGCCCCGGGACTAGCGGGACAGATACGCAGTATTTT.

The chain couples TRBV19 to TRBJ1-2, with 8 bases aligning to TRBD1. The germline V gene has CDR1 LNHDA and CDR2 SQIVND (reference sequence). V shed 3 bases, J shed 6 bases, and the junction held 12 bases outside the gene matches. The CDR3 extends over 16 amino acids. CDR3 region: CASSMQLFRGQDGYTF. In DNA form, the CDR3 reads TGTGCCAGTAGTATGCAACTATTCAGGGGGCAGGATGGCTACACCTTC.

This rearrangement joins TRBV6-6 to TRBJ2-5; D unresolved. Per germline, CDR1 MNHNY and CDR2 SVGAGI (reference sequence). Trimming shortened V by 1 base and J by 3 bases, and 9 bases separated the two germline ends. This CDR3 region has 14 residues. The CDR3 here is CASSYLGRKETQYF. CDR3 nucleotide sequence: TGTGCCAGCAGTTACTTGGGTAGAAAAGAGACCCAGTACTTC.

V gene TRBV4-2 combines with J gene TRBJ2-1, with D perhaps being TRBD1 or TRBD2 (6 bases each). This CDR3 spans 19 amino acids. Trimming removed 0 bases at V and 4 bases at J, with 22 bases between. Germline lookup yields CDR1 LGHNA and CDR2 YNFKEQ. The CDR3 reads CASSQDLMILWGAYNEQFF. DNA of the CDR3: TGTGCCAGCAGCCAAGATCTGATGATTCTTTGGGGGGCGTACAATGAGCAGTTCTTC.

The chain couples TRBV27 to TRBJ1-1; unclear D gene. The V end lost 6 bases, the J end lost 4 bases, and 15 bases lay between the germline ends. Germline V gene data show CDR1 as MNHEY and CDR2 as SMNVEV (reference sequence). The CDR3 runs 14 residues. The chain's CDR3 is CASRSQGLGTEAFF. The CDR3 DNA reads as TGTGCCAGCAGATCTCAAGGTTTAGGCACTGAAGCTTTCTTT.

The chain employs TRBV5-1 and TRBJ2-1, with 8 bases fitting TRBD1. The CDR3 loop spans 14 amino acids. Germline V lookup: CDR1 SGHRS, CDR2 YFSETQ. The ends lost 3 bases at V and 4 bases at J; junction bases unmatched: 3. CDR3 DNA sequence: TGCGCCAGCAGCTCGGGGGACAGGTACAATGAGCAGTTCTTC. Residues: CASSSGDRYNEQFF.

The genes are TRBV11-2 and TRBJ2-7; D is perhaps TRBD1 or TRBD2 (5 bases each). V lost 6 bases and J lost 1, with 13 bases in between. Germline assignment: CDR1 SGHAT and CDR2 FQNNGV. The CDR3 totals 14 residues. The CDR3 spells CASRPGTGSYEQYF. CDR3 nucleotide sequence: TGTGCCAGCAGGCCCGGGACGGGTTCCTACGAGCAGTACTTC.

This clone was found a few times. J is TRBJ1-1 and V is TRBV4-2; possibly TRBD1 for D (5 bases). V lost 3 bases and J lost 1, with 12 bases in between. The CDR3 totals 15 residues. CDR1 and CDR2 (germline): LGHNA, YNFKEQ. The CDR3: CASSHTGLSNTEAFF. The DNA of the CDR3 is TGTGCCAGCAGCCACACGGGACTCTCGAACACTGAAGCTTTCTTT.

The chain joins TRBV30 to TRBJ2-1; D call uncertain. Germline loops: CDR1 GTSNPN, CDR2 SVGIG (reference sequence). The CDR3 sequence is 16 residues long. V lost 0 bases and J 0 bases, leaving 12 bases between the germline ends. CDR3 DNA sequence: TGTGCCTGGAGTGTAAGCCGCTCTTCCTCCTACAATGAGCAGTTCTTC. Amino acid sequence: CAWSVSRSSSYNEQFF.

V gene TRBV7-3 combines with J gene TRBJ2-1, with 13 bases fitting TRBD2. The ends lost 5 bases at V and 7 bases at J; junction bases unmatched: 8. CDR3 size: 16 residues. Germline V gene data show CDR1 as SGHTA and CDR2 as FQGTGA. For the CDR3, the DNA is TGTGCCAGCAGCCTATCGGGACTAGCGGGAAGAAATGAGCAGTTCTTC. As protein: CASSLSGLAGRNEQFF. Combining the CDR3 with reference TRBV7-3 and TRBJ2-1 gives the whole variable domain GAGVSQTPSNKVTEKGKYVELRCDPISGHTALYWYRQSLGQGPEFLIYFQGTGAADDSGLPNDRFFAVRPEGSVSTLKIQRTERGDSAVYLCASSLSGLAGRNEQFFGPGTRLTVL.

The gene calls are TRBV5-4 and TRBJ1-3; the match to TRBD1 covers 8 bases. The CDR3 length is 14 residues. Trimming took 4 bases from V and 8 from J; bases not matched to a gene: 8. CDR1 is SGHNT, CDR2 YYREEE, per germline (reference sequence). CDR3 amino acids: CASSAGTGGDTIYF. CDR3 nucleotides: TGTGCCAGCAGCGCCGGGACAGGCGGGGACACCATATATTTT.

This chain links TRBV6-1 with TRBJ2-7; 8 positions agree with TRBD1. Germline V gene data show CDR1 as MNHNS and CDR2 as SASEGT. With 4 bases clipped from V and 0 bases from J, the junction kept 5 bases outside the gene matches. The CDR3 contains 15 residues. Here the CDR3 DNA reads TGTGCCAGCAGTGTGGGGACAGGTATCTCCTACGAGCAGTACTTC. It is translated as CASSVGTGISYEQYF.

This sequence joins TRBV25-1 and TRBJ1-1; 7 bases are shared with TRBD1. Losses at the gene ends were 2 bases for V and 3 bases for J; bases not matched to a gene: 9. CDR1 MGHDK and CDR2 SYGVNS come from the germline V gene. There are 16 residues in the CDR3. CDR3 protein: CASSERGQGSDTEAFF. The CDR3 coding sequence is TGTGCCAGCAGTGAAAGGGGGCAGGGTTCGGACACTGAAGCTTTCTTT.

V gene TRBV6-6 combines with J gene TRBJ1-1; D call uncertain. With 2 bases removed from V and 3 bases from J, the gap between germline ends came to 10 bases. The germline gives CDR1 MNHNY, CDR2 SVGAGI (reference sequence). The CDR3 runs 14 residues. The CDR3, as DNA: TGTGCCAGCAGTTACGGGAGGGAGGACACTGAAGCTTTCTTT. Translating it yields CASSYGREDTEAFF.

This clone was seen only once. This rearrangement joins TRBV27 to TRBJ1-2; D possibly corresponds to TRBD1 (5 bases). The CDR3 extends over 12 amino acids. V gave up 3 bases and J gave up 6 bases, with 8 bases separating them. CDR1 MNHEY and CDR2 SMNVEV come from the germline V gene (reference sequence). In nucleotides, the CDR3 is TGTGCCAGCAGTTTGAGAGGGGATGGCTACACCTTC. Translated, it gives CASSLRGDGYTF.